This T cell receptor beta chain was observed in a study of sequential checkpoint blockade in melanoma. The protocol was immunoSEQ multiplex PCR, while the TCRdb copy is restricted to in-frame clones and leaves out a portion. Of 15,000 to 20,000 clones in the sample, 45% to 65% were seen once. Documented treatment: randomized to nivolumab then ipilimumab (arm A) or the reverse (arm B). Live CD3+CD8+ CD19− CD56− cells were sorted from PBMCs. Only a few counts were recorded for this clone. This sequence was found in a human donor with melanoma. The input for sequencing was CD8+ T cells sorted from blood (inferred from file names), taken from a patient given nivolumab and ipilimumab in sequence.

CDR3 bases: TGTGCCAGCAGCTTACATTTTGGGACTAGCGGAGATACGCAGTATTTT. This codes for CASSLHFGTSGDTQYF. V is TRBV11-3 and J is TRBJ2-3; 11 bases map to TRBD2. There are 16 residues in the CDR3. Trimming took 2 bases from V and 5 from J; bases not matched to a gene: 6. Germline V gives CDR1 SGHNT, CDR2 YENEEA.